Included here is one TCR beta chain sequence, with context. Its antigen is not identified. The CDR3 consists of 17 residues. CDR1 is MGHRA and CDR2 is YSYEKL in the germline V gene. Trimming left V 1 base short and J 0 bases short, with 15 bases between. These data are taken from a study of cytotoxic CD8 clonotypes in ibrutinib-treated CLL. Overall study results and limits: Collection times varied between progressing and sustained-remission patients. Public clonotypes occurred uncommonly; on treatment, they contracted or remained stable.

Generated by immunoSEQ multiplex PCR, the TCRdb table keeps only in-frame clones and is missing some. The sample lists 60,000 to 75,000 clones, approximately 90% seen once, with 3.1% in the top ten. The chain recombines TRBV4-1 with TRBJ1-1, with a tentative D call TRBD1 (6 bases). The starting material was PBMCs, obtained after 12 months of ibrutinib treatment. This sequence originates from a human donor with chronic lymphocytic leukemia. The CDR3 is CASSQGGRGAMNTEAFF. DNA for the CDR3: TGCGCCAGCAGCCAAGGGGGGCGGGGAGCGATGAACACTGAAGCTTTCTTT.